This TCR beta chain emerged from a study of response to subunit inactivated influenza vaccine. One entry per CDR3 protein, called by TCRdb with MiXCR from the RT-PCR reads. The sample includes approximately 530,000 distinct CDR3 sequences, approximately 7.7% seen only once; the top ten take over 10%. The CDR3 sequence is 13 residues long. Germline assignment: CDR1 DFQATT and CDR2 SNEGSKA (reference sequence). V was shortened by 6 bases and J by 0 bases, with 11 bases between the two germline ends. The source material was PBMCs from blood, sampled roughly 24 months after vaccination. V usage is TRBV20-1 and J usage is TRBJ1-2, with a weak D call TRBD1 (5 bases). This TCR was sampled from a man between 50 and 69 years old who received an inactivated influenza vaccine. CDR3 nucleotide sequence: TGCAGTGCCATCTACAGGACTAACTATGGCTACACCTTC. Its translation is CSAIYRTNYGYTF.